A single sample is the source of the 29 T cell receptor beta chains below, sequenced in a study of CD8+CD57+ T cells in acquired aplastic anemia. Researchers used genomic DNA as the template to profile TCR beta VDJ and CDR3. MiXCR was run by TCRdb on the reads, yielding one entry per CDR3 protein. The table has about 170,000 distinct CDR3 sequences, around 40% seen once. Sequenced material: sorted CD4+, CD8+, or CD8+CD57+ T cells (not recorded which) from PBMCs. The source of these receptors is a human donor in good health.

This clonotype was detected many times. J is TRBJ2-7 and V is TRBV7-2; 7 bases fit TRBD1. Looked up from germline, CDR1 is SGHTA and CDR2 is FQGNSA. The V and J ends lost 3 bases and 6 bases, in that order; junction bases with no gene match: 5. The CDR3 sequence is 13 residues long. DNA of the CDR3: TGTGCCAGCAGCTTCGGACAGGTAGCCGAGCAGTACTTC. This translates into CASSFGQVAEQYF.

In its sample, this clonotype was seen many times. This chain uses TRBV11-3 with TRBJ2-1; D uncertain. Trimming shortened V by 5 bases and J by 2 bases, and 7 bases separated the two germline ends. Per germline, CDR1 SGHNT and CDR2 YENEEA. This CDR3 is built from 13 residues. DNA of the CDR3: TGTGCCAGCAGCCAAAGGGCCTACAATGAGCAGTTCTTC. Translation gives CASSQRAYNEQFF.

The rearrangement uses TRBV9 and TRBJ1-2, with a possible D match to TRBD1 (5 bases). CDR3 length: 15 residues. V was pared by 0 bases and J by 4 bases, with 13 bases between. Looked up from germline, CDR1 is SGDLS and CDR2 is YYNGEE. CDR3 coding DNA: TGTGCCAGCAGCGTAGCCGGGACCTCCATCTATGGCTACACCTTC. Protein product: CASSVAGTSIYGYTF. Variable domain in full (rest from reference TRBV9 and TRBJ1-2): DSGVTQTPKHLITATGQRVTLRCSPRSGDLSVYWYQQSLDQGLQFLIQYYNGEERAKGNILERFSAQQFPDLHSELNLSSLELGDSALYFCASSVAGTSIYGYTFGSGTRLTVV.

V and J are TRBV5-1 and TRBJ2-7; either TRBD1 or TRBD2 may fit D (5 bases each). V was shortened by 4 bases and J by 0 bases, with 11 bases between the two germline ends. The CDR3 extends over 14 amino acids. Germline assignment: CDR1 SGHRS and CDR2 YFSETQ. CDR3 sequence: CASSRDGISYEQYF. In DNA, the CDR3 is TGCGCCAGCAGCAGGGACGGAATCTCCTACGAGCAGTACTTC.

A note on this clonotype: Since a much larger clone is just one base distant, this may be a read error. This chain connects TRBV5-5 to TRBJ1-1, with TRBD1 as a possible D gene (5 bases). CDR1 is SGHKS and CDR2 is YYEKEE in the germline V gene (reference sequence). The CDR3 covers 14 residues. CDR3 protein: CASSRGTLGTEASF. The CDR3 coding sequence is TGTGCCAGCAGCCGGGGCACTTTGGGCACTGAAGCTTCCTTT.

V is TRBV29-1 and J is TRBJ2-7; 10 bases map to TRBD2. The CDR3 has 18 residues. CDR1 SQVTM and CDR2 ANQGSEA come from the germline V gene. With V trimmed by 0 bases and J by 2 bases, 13 bases remained unmatched. The CDR3 protein is CSVEEMNGKREGPYEQYF. CDR3 DNA sequence: TGCAGCGTTGAAGAGATGAACGGGAAGCGGGAGGGACCCTACGAGCAGTACTTC.

This clonotype was detected many times. The chain carries TRBV20-1 and TRBJ2-7, with D perhaps TRBD2 (6 bases). CDR1 and CDR2 (germline): DFQATT, SNEGSKA (reference sequence). The CDR3 contains 11 residues. V lost 0 bases and J 7 bases, leaving 7 bases between the germline ends. Here the CDR3 DNA reads TGCAGTGCTAGAGATCGGGGGGAGCAGTACTTC. It translates to CSARDRGEQYF.

Only a few counts were recorded for this clonotype. CDR3 residues: CASSFNGQGHTEQFF. The CDR3 bases are TGTGCCAGCAGCTTCAACGGACAGGGGCACACCGAGCAGTTCTTC. V and J are TRBV5-6 and TRBJ2-1, with 9 bases matching TRBD1. In germline, CDR1 is SGHDT, CDR2 YYEEEE. This CDR3 has 15 amino acids. Trimming took 2 bases from V and 10 from J; bases not matched to a gene: 10.

This chain uses TRBV20-1 with TRBJ2-1; 11 bases are shared with TRBD2. CDR3 length: 14 amino acids. V trimming: 5 bases; J trimming: 1 base; junction bases outside the gene matches: 1. Germline V gives CDR1 DFQATT, CDR2 SNEGSKA (reference sequence). This CDR3 reads CSAVAGGSYNEQFF. The CDR3 DNA reads TGCAGTGCTGTAGCGGGAGGGTCCTACAATGAGCAGTTCTTC.

This clonotype was counted at least ten times. The V call is TRBV7-3, the J call TRBJ1-3; D ambiguous. Trimming left V 4 bases short and J 2 bases short, with 6 bases between. The CDR3 totals 13 residues. The germline gives CDR1 SGHTA, CDR2 FQGTGA. CDR3 region: CASSSAPGNTIYF. Written as DNA, the CDR3 is TGTGCCAGCAGCTCGGCCCCTGGAAACACCATATATTTT.

Regarding this clonotype: A read error may explain this, as a much larger clone is one base away. The chain uses TRBV6-2 or TRBV6-3 and TRBJ1-1; D call uncertain. The CDR3 runs 13 residues. Germline V gives CDR1 MNHEY, CDR2 SVGEGT. DNA for the CDR3: TGTGCCAGCGGTTACCAGAGAAACACTGAAGCTTTCTTT. Amino acids: CASGYQRNTEAFF.

This clonotype appeared a few times. A single base separates this from a much larger clone, so it may be a read error. The J gene is TRBJ1-2, the V gene TRBV5-1; D not certain. Trimming took off 0 bases at V and 7 bases at J, with 13 bases between the two ends. In germline, CDR1 is SGHRS, CDR2 YFSETQ. This CDR3 has 14 residues. The CDR3 DNA follows: TGCGCCAGCAGCTTGGGATTGGGGTTTGGTGGCTACACCTTC. Protein product: CASSLGLGFGGYTF.

This clonotype was seen ten or more times. This chain links TRBV5-1 with TRBJ2-7, with 7 bases lining up with TRBD2. From germline, CDR1 is SGHRS and CDR2 YFSETQ. The CDR3 is made up of 13 amino acids. After removal of 7 bases from V and 2 bases from J, the junction contained 6 bases not matched to a gene. Here the CDR3 reads CASPRGVTYEQYF. The CDR3 coding sequence is TGCGCCAGCCCCCGGGGGGTTACCTACGAGCAGTACTTC.

Details on this clonotype: This clone may be a read error of a much larger clone one base away. V is TRBV15 and J is TRBJ1-1; possible D gene TRBD1, 5 bases. CDR1 is LNHNV and CDR2 is YYDKDF in the germline V gene (reference sequence). The CDR3 spans 18 residues. Trimming took off 5 bases at V and 0 bases at J, with 22 bases between the two ends. The CDR3 DNA reads as TGTGCCACCAGCCGAGGGGAGGGACGGGGGAAGTTGAACACTGAAGCTTTCTTT. Protein sequence: CATSRGEGRGKLNTEAFF.

This clonotype came up once. The rearrangement joins TRBV20-1 to TRBJ2-7, with a tentative D call TRBD2 (6 bases). Germline assignment: CDR1 DFQATT and CDR2 SNEGSKA (reference sequence). Trimming took off 8 bases at V and 7 bases at J, with 18 bases between the two ends. The CDR3 is 12 residues long. The CDR3 bases are TGCAGTACTGCGGGGTTATGGGGGGAGCAGTACTTC. Translating it yields CSTAGLWGEQYF.

The chain links TRBV10-3 to TRBJ1-1; weak D call: TRBD1 (6 bases). Trimming removed 0 bases from V and 8 bases from J, with 16 bases in between. CDR1 and CDR2 (germline): ENHRY, SYGVKD. The CDR3 spans 15 residues. The CDR3 is CAISESPGTISEAFF. As DNA, the CDR3 is TGTGCCATCAGTGAGTCCCCAGGGACAATTAGCGAAGCTTTCTTT.

This clonotype was counted between two and nine times. This chain links TRBV24-1 with TRBJ1-3; 8 bases are a match to TRBD1. V was clipped by 7 bases and J by 8 bases; unmatched bases: 3. The CDR3 sequence is 12 residues long. Per germline, CDR1 KGHDR and CDR2 SFDVKD. The CDR3 coding sequence is TGTGCCACCAGGGACAGGGTGGACACCATATATTTT. Its translation: CATRDRVDTIYF.

The CDR3 region is CASSQDSGGSGANVLTF. In nucleotides, the CDR3 is TGTGCCAGCAGTCAGGACAGTGGGGGATCTGGGGCCAACGTCCTGACTTTC. The gene calls are TRBV6-1 and TRBJ2-6; a weak D match, TRBD1 (6 bases). Trimming removed 5 bases from V and 1 base from J, with 15 bases in between. This CDR3 is 17 amino acids long. CDR1 MNHNS and CDR2 SASEGT come from the germline V gene.

CDR3 bases: TGTGCCAGCAGGAAGGGACTAGCGGGGGAAAGTGAGCAGTTCTTC. This sequence encodes CASRKGLAGESEQFF. The chain employs TRBV2 and TRBJ2-1, with 14 bases aligning to TRBD2. Germline V gene sequence: CDR1 SNHLY, CDR2 FYNNEI. CDR3 length equals 15 residues. The J segment lost 9 bases and the V segment lost 6 bases, leaving 7 bases of the junction unmatched.

This clonotype was counted ten times or more. The chain joins TRBV19 to TRBJ1-6; no clear D. The CDR3 is made up of 15 amino acids. The V gene's germline CDR1 is LNHDA and CDR2 SQIVND (reference sequence). Trimming removed 5 bases from V and 4 bases from J, with 12 bases in between. CDR3 sequence reads: CASSPPYSYNSPLHF. In DNA, the CDR3 is TGTGCCAGTAGTCCGCCATATAGTTATAATTCACCCCTCCACTTT.

This clonotype was observed a handful of times. The chain joins TRBV11-1 to TRBJ2-7; 7 bases match TRBD1. The CDR3 spans 16 residues. CDR1 is SGHAT, CDR2 FQDESV, per germline (reference sequence). Trimming cost V 3 bases and J 0 bases; bases outside gene matches: 8. In nucleotides, the CDR3 is TGTGCCAGCAGCTTCCCCGACAGGGCGAGCTCCTACGAGCAGTACTTC. This codes for CASSFPDRASSYEQYF. Drawing the rest from reference TRBV11-1 and TRBJ2-7, the complete variable domain is EAEVAQSPRYKITEKSQAVAFWCDPISGHATLYWYRQILGQGPELLVQFQDESVVDDSQLPKDRFSAERLKGVDSTLKIQPAELGDSAMYLCASSFPDRASSYEQYFGPGTRLTVT.

The chain links TRBV9 to TRBJ2-5, with TRBD1 matching over 9 bases. CDR3 length: 14 amino acids. Germline-derived CDR1 and CDR2 are SGDLS and YYNGEE. The V and J ends lost 3 bases and 7 bases, in that order; junction bases with no gene match: 7. CDR3 sequence: CASSGSGQGRTQYF. CDR3 coding DNA: TGTGCCAGCAGCGGATCGGGACAGGGACGGACCCAGTACTTC.

In DNA form, the CDR3 reads TGCGCCAGCAGCTTCAACGGGAACACTGAAGCTTTCTTT. Its translation is CASSFNGNTEAFF. The genes are TRBV5-1 and TRBJ1-1; D remains unclear. Germline values: CDR1 SGHRS, CDR2 YFSETQ. V lost 2 bases and J lost 1, with 6 bases in between. This CDR3 is built from 13 residues.

This clonotype was picked up a small number of times. V usage is TRBV30 and J usage is TRBJ1-4, with D possibly matching TRBD1 (6 bases). V was clipped by 1 base and J by 8 bases, with 11 bases between them. CDR3 length equals 13 residues. Per germline, CDR1 GTSNPN and CDR2 SVGIG (reference sequence). The CDR3 bases are TGTGCCTGGAGTGCCACAGGGATGGAAAAACTGTTTTTT. Protein product: CAWSATGMEKLFF.

V usage is TRBV7-8 and J usage is TRBJ1-2, with D unresolved. Germline CDR1 is SGHVS and CDR2 is FQNEAQ. This CDR3 is built from 15 residues. Trimming pared 2 bases from V and 7 bases from J, leaving 17 bases between. The CDR3 region is CASSLRSLTAGGYTF. Written as DNA, the CDR3 is TGTGCCAGCAGCTTAAGATCCCTTACGGCAGGTGGCTACACCTTC.

The chain uses TRBV2 and TRBJ1-6; D not resolved. This CDR3 has 15 residues. V lost 3 bases and J lost 4, with 10 bases in between. Germline-derived CDR1 and CDR2 are SNHLY and FYNNEI. CDR3 DNA sequence: TGTGCCAGCAGTGATGGGAGTCGGTATAATTCACCCCTCCACTTT. Translation: CASSDGSRYNSPLHF.

Remarks on this clonotype: Germline is not matched at one junction end, which may reflect a read error. This chain uses TRBV5-6 with TRBJ2-3, with 7 bases identical to TRBD2. The CDR3 consists of 15 residues. From germline, CDR1 is SGHDT and CDR2 YYEEEE. The CDR3 here is CASKLAGDFTDTQYF. The CDR3 nucleotides read TGCGCCAGTAAATTAGCGGGCGATTTCACAGATACGCAGTATTTT.

This clonotype was detected only a few times. The chain recombines TRBV5-1 with TRBJ2-7; D is uncertain. Germline V gives CDR1 SGHRS, CDR2 YFSETQ. The ends were cut back, 0 bases at V and 3 bases at J, with 4 bases in the middle. The CDR3 contains 12 residues. The CDR3 here is CASSLGDYEQYF. The CDR3 DNA sequence: TGCGCCAGCAGCTTGGGGGACTACGAGCAGTACTTC.

In its sample, this clonotype was seen a few times. The V and J genes are TRBV7-6 and TRBJ2-7; D ambiguous. This CDR3 region has 13 residues. Trimming took 0 bases from V and 2 from J, leaving 5 bases between them. Germline loops: CDR1 SGHVS, CDR2 FNYEAQ. DNA of the CDR3: TGTGCCAGCAGCTTAGCTCGCGCCTACGAGCAGTACTTC. As protein: CASSLARAYEQYF.